This TCR beta chain came from a study of T cell changes during pregnancy in multiple sclerosis. Assay used: immunoSEQ multiplex PCR; TCRdb lists only in-frame clones, some missing. The sample has 35,000 to 45,000 clones, 80% to 95% seen once. Per germline, CDR1 SGHAT and CDR2 FQNNGV. There are 17 residues in the CDR3. Trimming at V came to 1 base and at J to 6 bases, leaving 11 bases not matched to a gene. The J gene is TRBJ1-2, the V gene TRBV11-2; TRBD1 matches 10 bases. The sample in question was CD4+ T cells from peripheral blood mononuclear cells, obtained after pregnancy. The sequence came from a female donor in good health, enrolled as a control in a pregnancy study. As DNA, the CDR3 is TGTGCCAGCAGCTTAGCCCAGCCCGGGACAGGGGTAGATGGCTACACCTTC. It translates to CASSLAQPGTGVDGYTF. The full variable domain, rest sourced from reference TRBV11-2 and TRBJ1-2, is EAGVAQSPRYKIIEKRQSVAFWCNPISGHATLYWYQQILGQGPKLLIQFQNNGVVDDSQLPKDRFSAERLKGVDSTLKIQPAKLEDSAVYLCASSLAQPGTGVDGYTFGSGTRLTVV.